The source of this T cell receptor beta chain is a study of T cells expressing NK-cell markers. Overall study findings and caveats: In several donors, dominant clonotypes made up 28.3-60.1% of CD3+CD56-NKG2C+ cells. Questions lingered over whether expanded NKG2C+ T cell clones were HCMV-specific.

As concerns this clonotype: Its specificity is not known.

5'RACE template switching with UMIs generated TCR beta cDNA. Each CDR3 protein gets one entry in TCRdb, which reprocessed the 5' RACE reads and gives no DNA. With 120,000 to 150,000 distinct CDR3 sequences in the sample, the ten largest clones hold more than 10%. Germline loops: CDR1 MNHEY, CDR2 SVGAGI. The CDR3 runs 13 residues. This chain connects TRBV6-5 to TRBJ1-1; without DNA, the TCRdb call of TRBD1 cannot be checked. The sequenced sample consisted of blood T cells: a sorted CD56 or NKG2C T cell subset, CD4+ or CD8+ T cells, or bulk PBMC T cells (not recorded which). The sequence derives from a young man in good health. CDR3 region: CASSYGGAGLAFF.